The clone carrying this T cell receptor beta chain was picked up one time. Its antigen is currently unknown. The sample originates from a study of cytomegalovirus exposure and HLA in healthy donors. Whole-study findings and limits: In a later analysis, HLA-C alleles had the fewest associated TCRs, DRB1 alleles the most. Among the most significant clusters, several appeared linked to common viral pathogens in a later analysis. Per a prior analysis, the majority of TCR beta V segments were productive roughly 90% or roughly 30% of the time. Only CMV serostatus was available as immune exposure information.

Germline CDR1 is MNHEY and CDR2 is SMNVEV (reference sequence). V was clipped by 7 bases and J by 7 bases, with 14 bases between them. The CDR3 consists of 13 residues. Primers for the PCR totalled 60 Vbeta and 13 Jbeta. Generated by immunoSEQ multiplex PCR, the TCRdb table keeps only in-frame clones and is missing some. Of 95,000 to 120,000 clones listed, over 55% are singletons. Material for sequencing was PBMCs. The TCR comes from a man between 18 and 29 years old in good health and CMV-seropositive. The gene calls are TRBV27 and TRBJ1-5; TRBD1 is a possible D gene (5 bases). CDR3 in DNA: TGTGCCAGCACTACAGGTGGAGGGCAGCCCCAGCATTTT. It specifies CASTTGGGQPQHF.